This record concerns one T cell receptor (beta chain) sequence. The antigen remains undetermined. The data were taken from a study of identifying expanded T cells in peripheral blood. Findings and caveats of the study: Technical replicates showed around 1.3 changed clones; approximately 2 weeks 15 to 20; four weeks 19. Clone count variance between roughly two-week samples rose with total template count.

No infections or other immune events were documented during collection. Trimming stripped 1 base from V and 3 bases from J, with 11 bases between. CDR1 is SGHDT and CDR2 is YYEEEE in the germline V gene. The CDR3 is 14 residues long. The assay was immunoSEQ multiplex PCR, and TCRdb's table has in-frame clones only and misses some. The sample holds 90,000 to 100,000 clones, 88% seen once. The TCR was taken from a person aged 18 to 75 in good health. This chain connects TRBV5-6 to TRBJ2-7, with D possibly matching TRBD1 (5 bases). The source material was blood. DNA for the CDR3: TGTGCCAGCAGCTTGTCCGGACACTACTACGAGCAGTACTTC. This encodes CASSLSGHYYEQYF. The full variable domain, its missing parts supplied by reference TRBV5-6 and TRBJ2-7, is DAGVTQSPTHLIKTRGQQVTLRCSPKSGHDTVSWYQQALGQGPQFIFQYYEEEERQRGNFPDRFSGHQFPNYSSELNVNALLLGDSALYLCASSLSGHYYEQYFGPGTRLTVT.